This T cell receptor (beta chain) was retrieved from a study of CXCR3-negative and CXCR3-positive naive CD8 T cells. The study's findings and limits: Memory CD8+ cells showed much lower diversity, while both naive subsets displayed comparably high diversity.

5' RACE that incorporated UMI labels was used to prepare the TRB cDNA libraries. Following a re-call of the 5' RACE reads, TCRdb has one entry per CDR3 protein and lacks DNA. Its clone listing holds approximately 58,000 distinct CDR3 sequences. Remarks on this clonotype: Its antigen is as yet unknown.

This CDR3 has 13 residues. Germline V CDR1 and CDR2: SGHTA, FQGTGA. The chain combines TRBV7-3 with TRBJ2-7; TCRdb designates TRBD1, a call that cannot be tested without DNA. The sequence was collected from a human donor in good health. Some clones in this sample may be carry-over from other donors' samples. Sequencing used naive CXCR3- CD8+ T cells from blood. The subset here: CD45RO-CCR7+CD27+CD95- naive CD8+ T cells lacking CXCR3 (TNR3-). CDR3 in amino acids: CASSSPPFGEQYF. Supplemented by reference TRBV7-3 and TRBJ2-7, the full variable domain reads GAGVSQTPSNKVTEKGKYVELRCDPISGHTALYWYRQSLGQGPEFLIYFQGTGAADDSGLPNDRFFAVRPEGSVSTLKIQRTERGDSAVYLCASSSPPFGEQYFGPGTRLTVT.